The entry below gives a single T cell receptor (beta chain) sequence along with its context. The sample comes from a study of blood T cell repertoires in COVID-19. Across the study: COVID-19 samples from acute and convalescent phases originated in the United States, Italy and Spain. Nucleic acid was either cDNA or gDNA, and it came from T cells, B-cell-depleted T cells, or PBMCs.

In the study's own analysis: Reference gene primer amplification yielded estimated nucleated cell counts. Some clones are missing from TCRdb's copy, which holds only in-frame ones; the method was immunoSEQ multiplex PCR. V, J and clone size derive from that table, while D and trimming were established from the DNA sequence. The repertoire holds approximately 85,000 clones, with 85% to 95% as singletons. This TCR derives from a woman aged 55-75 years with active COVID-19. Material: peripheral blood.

CDR3 in amino acids: CASSLDSFNQPQHF. The CDR3 DNA reads as TGTGCCAGCAGCTTAGACAGTTTCAATCAGCCCCAGCATTTT. The chain combines TRBV11-2 with TRBJ1-5; D gene uncertain. From germline, CDR1 is SGHAT and CDR2 FQNNGV. V was pared by 0 bases and J by 3 bases, with 6 bases between. CDR3 length: 14 amino acids.